A single sample gave rise to the 3 T cell receptor beta chains below, sequenced in a study of OX40 agonist ivuxolimab in advanced cancers. Assay: immunoSEQ multiplex PCR; the TCRdb copy retains only in-frame clones and omits some. The sample lists about 97,000 clones; roughly nine tenths were seen once. The sample consisted of CD4+ or CD8+ T cells sorted from blood, taken in a trial of the OX40 agonist ivuxolimab. The origin of the receptors is an adult with an advanced solid tumor such as melanoma, head and neck, liver or kidney cancer.

The chain uses TRBV9 and TRBJ2-3; the D is unclear. The CDR3 has 16 amino acids. V shed 6 bases and J shed 2 bases, with 19 bases lying between them. Germline CDR1 SGDLS, CDR2 YYNGEE. The CDR3 is CASTPGGSRVTDTQYF. CDR3 nucleotide sequence: TGTGCCAGCACACCGGGTGGTAGCCGAGTCACAGATACGCAGTATTTT.

This chain joins TRBV2 and TRBJ1-5; 7 bases align to TRBD1. The CDR3 is 14 amino acids. V shed 7 bases and J 0 bases; nucleotides not matched to a gene: 3. Germline V gene lookup returns CDR1 SNHLY and CDR2 FYNNEI. As DNA, the CDR3 is TGTGCCAGCAAGACAGGGTATAGCAATCAGCCCCAGCATTTT. Translation: CASKTGYSNQPQHF.

J is TRBJ1-1 and V is TRBV7-9; 7 nucleotides line up with TRBD1. The V gene end was trimmed by 7 bases and the J gene end by 7 bases; junction bases not matched to a gene: 9. The CDR3 covers 13 residues. The germline CDR1 and CDR2 sequences are SEHNR and FQNEAQ (reference sequence). The DNA for the CDR3 is TGTGCCAGCACTACAGGGGAGAGGAATGAAGCTTTCTTT. Amino acids: CASTTGERNEAFF.